The entry below gives a single TCR beta chain sequence along with its context. Antigen unknown. This sample stems from a study of cytomegalovirus exposure and HLA in healthy donors. Turning to the study itself: The approximately 670 first-cohort repertoires and the 130 or so validation repertoires shared the same platform, a later analysis reported. Study-level findings and limits: One later analysis, an examination of the roughly 130 validation repertoires, found that first-cohort TCR clusters tended to co-occur in them. Most TCRs appeared rarely, but some public TCRs recurred in many donors.

Profiling relied on immunoSEQ multiplex PCR, and the TCRdb table lists in-frame clones only, not all of them. The sample includes 200,000 or so clones, around 90% seen only once; the top ten take roughly 2%. In germline, CDR1 is SGHTA, CDR2 FQGNSA. The CDR3 is 16 amino acids. V lost 2 bases, J lost 5 bases, and 17 bases lay in between. This rearrangement joins TRBV7-2 to TRBJ2-3; tentative D call: TRBD1 (5 bases). This clonotype originated in a woman aged 18-30 years in good health and CMV-seropositive. The sequencing input was PBMCs. CDR3 residues: CASSLLDMSIVDTQYF. The DNA for the CDR3 is TGTGCCAGCAGCTTACTGGACATGTCCATCGTAGATACGCAGTATTTT.